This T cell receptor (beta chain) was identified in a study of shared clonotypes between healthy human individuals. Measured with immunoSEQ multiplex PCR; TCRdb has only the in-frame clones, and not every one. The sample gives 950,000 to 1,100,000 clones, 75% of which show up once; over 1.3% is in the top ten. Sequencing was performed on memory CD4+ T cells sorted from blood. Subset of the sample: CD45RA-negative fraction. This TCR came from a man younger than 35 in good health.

The CDR3 here is CASRAGLAGVLQFF. In DNA form, the CDR3 reads TGTGCCAGCAGGGCGGGACTAGCGGGAGTATTGCAGTTCTTC. The chain joins TRBV6-5 to TRBJ2-1, with 14 bases matching TRBD2. The CDR3 sequence is 14 residues long. CDR1 and CDR2 (germline): MNHEY, SVGAGI. Trimming cost V 6 bases and J 12 bases; bases outside gene matches: 7.